The source of this T cell receptor (beta chain) is a study of cytomegalovirus exposure and HLA in healthy donors. Study-level findings and limits: There were several of the most significant clusters that appeared linked to common viral pathogens in a later analysis. Presence/absence analyses rested on an assumption that sequencing depth was roughly uniform across donors.

To note about this clone: Its antigen remains unidentified.

The PCR contained 60 Vbeta and 13 Jbeta primers. Data came from immunoSEQ multiplex PCR; TCRdb stores just in-frame clones and leaves some out. The data show 85,000 to 100,000 clones, more than 60% seen once. Healthy bone marrow donors made up the donors. Investigators did not record CMV serostatus for this donor. Germline V gene sequence: CDR1 SGHVS, CDR2 FQNEAQ. V was pared by 5 bases and J by 4 bases, with 14 bases between. This CDR3 is 15 amino acids long. Input material: PBMCs. The J gene is TRBJ2-2, the V gene TRBV7-8; maybe TRBD1 (7 bases). This clonotype was obtained from a human donor in good health. The CDR3 spells CASSLSRGATGELFF. The CDR3, as DNA: TGTGCCAGCAGCCTCTCCAGGGGGGCCACCGGGGAGCTGTTTTTT.